These 18 T cell receptor beta chains originate from one sample sequenced in a study of control samples from healthy donors and cancer patients. The data were produced by immunoSEQ multiplex PCR, yet TCRdb's version contains in-frame clones alone and is incomplete. The repertoire holds about 140,000 clones, with 94% as singletons. The sample taken for sequencing was blood. The receptors derive from a man in his forties in good health.

For the CDR3, the DNA is TGTGCCAGCAGTTTGAATACAGAGAACACCGGGGAGCTGTTTTTT. It is translated as CASSLNTENTGELFF. This chain connects TRBV28 to TRBJ2-2; D ambiguous. The CDR3 contains 15 residues. Trimming removed 3 bases at V and 1 base at J, with 9 bases between. Germline V CDR1 and CDR2: MDHEN, SYDVKM.

The chain combines TRBV10-2 with TRBJ1-1; weak D call: TRBD1 (6 bases). CDR3 length: 13 amino acids. The germline V gene encodes CDR1 WSHSY and CDR2 SAAADI. V dropped 6 bases and J dropped 11 bases, with 19 bases sitting between them. CDR3 sequence: CASRTFHRDTAFF. For the CDR3, the DNA is TGCGCCAGCAGGACCTTTCACCGGGACACTGCTTTCTTT.

This chain links TRBV28 with TRBJ1-4; D gene uncertain. The germline V and J ends were trimmed by 7 bases and 4 bases, with 7 bases remaining between them. Germline-derived CDR1 and CDR2 are MDHEN and SYDVKM. CDR3 size: 12 residues. The CDR3 DNA is TGTGCCAGCACCGACGGTAATGAAAAACTGTTTTTT. Translation: CASTDGNEKLFF.

The chain combines TRBV4-3 with TRBJ1-4; D might be TRBD1 (5 bases). The CDR3 length is 17 residues. Germline lookup yields CDR1 LGHNA and CDR2 YSLEER. Trimming took off 0 bases at V and 0 bases at J, with 11 bases between the two ends. CDR3 loop: CASSQEPRGATNEKLFF. CDR3 DNA: TGCGCCAGCAGCCAAGAACCTCGGGGCGCAACTAATGAAAAACTGTTTTTT.

The chain has TRBV4-3 and TRBJ1-4; D not certain. The CDR3 consists of 15 residues. Looked up from germline, CDR1 is LGHNA and CDR2 is YSLEER. Trimming cost V 0 bases and J 3 bases, with 8 bases left between them. This CDR3 reads CASSQDPSSNEKLFF. CDR3 bases: TGCGCCAGCAGCCAAGATCCCAGCTCTAATGAAAAACTGTTTTTT.

The chain joins TRBV30 to TRBJ2-5; D is perhaps TRBD1 or TRBD2 (6 bases each). The V end was cut by 2 bases, the J end by 5 bases, with 18 bases between. This CDR3 is 15 amino acids long. CDR1 is GTSNPN, CDR2 SVGIG, per germline (reference sequence). CDR3 in amino acids: CAWSPPGGRMETQYF. The CDR3 DNA is TGTGCCTGGAGTCCTCCCGGGGGCCGTATGGAGACCCAGTACTTC. The full variable domain, completed using reference TRBV30 and TRBJ2-5, is SQTIHQWPATLVQPVGSPLSLECTVEGTSNPNLYWYRQAAGRGLQLLFYSVGIGQISSEVPQNLSASRPQDRQFILSSKKLLLSDSGFYLCAWSPPGGRMETQYFGPGTRLLVL.

The genes are TRBV6-5 and TRBJ2-1, with TRBD2 matching 11 bases. The CDR3 consists of 15 residues. Trimming took 6 bases from V and 12 from J; bases not matched to a gene: 13. Germline CDR1 is MNHEY and CDR2 is SVGAGI. CDR3 sequence reads: CASRDTSGRKIGQFF. CDR3 DNA: TGTGCCAGCAGGGATACTAGCGGGAGAAAGATAGGGCAGTTCTTC.

This clone was seen once. The chain uses TRBV5-6 and TRBJ1-5, with 7 bases lining up with TRBD1. The V and J ends lost 0 bases and 4 bases, in that order; junction bases with no gene match: 7. The CDR3 has 16 residues. CDR1 SGHDT and CDR2 YYEEEE come from the germline V gene. The CDR3 loop reads CASSLELAGGNQPQHF. The CDR3, as DNA: TGTGCCAGCAGCTTGGAGTTAGCAGGGGGGAATCAGCCCCAGCATTTT.

V gene TRBV5-1 combines with J gene TRBJ1-1, with no clear D. There are 13 residues in the CDR3. Trimming left V 0 bases short and J 3 bases short, with 6 bases between. The germline CDR1 and CDR2 sequences are SGHRS and YFSETQ. CDR3 nucleotide sequence: TGCGCCAGCAGCTTGGTGGGATACACTGAAGCTTTCTTT. This encodes CASSLVGYTEAFF.

The chain carries TRBV12-3 or TRBV12-4 and TRBJ1-2; possible D gene TRBD1, 5 bases. The ends were cut back, 5 bases at V and 8 bases at J, with 15 bases in the middle. CDR3 length: 13 residues. In nucleotides, the CDR3 is TGTGCCAGCAGTCCCGGGTCCTGGGGCGGCTACACCTTC. Its protein is CASSPGSWGGYTF.

The V call is TRBV5-4, the J call TRBJ1-6, with TRBD1 identical over 9 bases. V shed 0 bases, J shed 7 bases, and the junction held 2 bases outside the gene matches. The V gene's germline CDR1 is SGHNT and CDR2 YYREEE (reference sequence). The CDR3 has 15 residues. The CDR3 loop reads CASSLGDRANSPLHF. The CDR3 DNA reads as TGTGCCAGCAGCTTGGGGGACAGGGCCAATTCACCCCTCCACTTT. The entire variable domain, with the rest obtained from reference TRBV5-4 and TRBJ1-6, is as follows: ETGVTQSPTHLIKTRGQQVTLRCSSQSGHNTVSWYQQALGQGPQFIFQYYREEENGRGNFPPRFSGLQFPNYSSELNVNALELDDSALYLCASSLGDRANSPLHFGNGTRLTVT.

The chain is built from TRBV3-1 (or the pseudogene TRBV3-2) and TRBJ2-7, with a weak D call TRBD1 (7 bases). V was cut by 4 bases and J by 7 bases, with 20 bases left in between. Germline-derived CDR1 and CDR2 are LGHDT and YNNKEL (reference sequence). This CDR3 is built from 15 residues. The CDR3 sequence: CASSPLDRAAGEQYF. Written as DNA, the CDR3 is TGTGCCAGCAGCCCCCTAGACAGGGCTGCGGGAGAGCAGTACTTC.

This clone has a single count. This chain connects TRBV6-2 or TRBV6-3 to TRBJ1-3; no clear D. V was shortened by 2 bases and J by 0 bases, with 2 bases between the two germline ends. Germline V gene sequence: CDR1 MNHEY, CDR2 SVGEGT. The CDR3 is made up of 13 amino acids. CDR3 nucleotide sequence: TGTGCCAGCAGTTACCACTCTGGAAACACCATATATTTT. Its translation: CASSYHSGNTIYF.

The CDR3, as DNA: TGCAGCGTTGCCACAGAGCGGAACCAGCCCCAGCATTTT. Residues: CSVATERNQPQHF. The chain joins TRBV29-1 to TRBJ1-5; D remains ambiguous. The CDR3 runs 13 residues. Germline CDR1 is SQVTM and CDR2 is ANQGSEA. The V gene lost 4 bases and the J gene lost 7 bases, with 14 bases spanning the gap.

The chain has TRBV2 and TRBJ1-2; D gene uncertain. Germline CDR1 is SNHLY and CDR2 is FYNNEI. The CDR3 consists of 17 residues. Trimming removed 6 bases from V and 6 bases from J, with 26 bases in between. The CDR3 sequence is CASSDPSRRRIRDGYTF. DNA for the CDR3: TGTGCCAGCAGCGACCCCAGCCGACGCCGCATTAGGGATGGCTACACCTTC.

The chain is built from TRBV28 and TRBJ1-5; maybe TRBD1 (5 bases). V was shortened by 2 bases and J by 6 bases, with 11 bases between the two germline ends. CDR3 size: 14 residues. The germline gives CDR1 MDHEN, CDR2 SYDVKM. Here the CDR3 reads CASSLEGRGQPQHF. In DNA form, the CDR3 reads TGTGCCAGCAGTTTAGAGGGACGGGGTCAGCCCCAGCATTTT.

The chain has TRBV6-2 or TRBV6-3 and TRBJ1-1; D is possibly TRBD1 (5 bases). The CDR3 has 15 residues. V lost 3 bases and J 4 bases, leaving 15 bases between the germline ends. Germline CDR1 reads MNHEY; CDR2 reads SVGEGT. The DNA for the CDR3 is TGTGCCAGCAGTTATTACGTCAGGGTGGTCACTGAAGCTTTCTTT. Translation gives CASSYYVRVVTEAFF.

In regard to this clone: Other DNA sequences in this specimen translate into the identical CDR3. The chain has TRBV6-4 and TRBJ2-3; TRBD1 might be the D (6 bases). The CDR3 has 13 residues. V lost 3 bases to trimming and J lost 3 bases, with 7 bases between them. Germline V CDR1 and CDR2: MRHNA, SNTAGT. CDR3 protein: CASSEQGTDTQYF. In DNA form, the CDR3 reads TGTGCCAGCAGTGAACAGGGAACAGATACGCAGTATTTT.